The clone carrying this T cell receptor (beta chain) was found a few times. The antigen is not known. This sample was included in a study of regulatory T cells in long-lasting Graves disease. TCR beta libraries were built with iRepertoire HTBI primers and Arm-PCR of CDR3 regions. TCRdb re-called the multiplex PCR reads through MiXCR, storing one row per CDR3 protein. The table includes 400,000 to 500,000 distinct CDR3 sequences, less than 20% detected once. Study results and limitations: Results may be inaccurate due to the small sample size.

This sample's time point: newly diagnosed GD, antithyroid drugs for less than 3 months. The TCR library was made from RNA extracted from PBMCs. The germline V gene has CDR1 MNHEY and CDR2 SVGEGT. Between the trimmed V and J ends, which lost 7 bases and 7 bases, there was a span of 10 bases. The CDR3 runs to 11 residues. This sample was also put to use in a study of T cells in Graves' hyperthyroidism and ophthalmopathy. As that report states: HTBI primers drove first-round RT-PCR of the TCR CDR3. Most thyroid clonotypes expanded above 0.001 appeared in blood too. Ophthalmopathy stood apart from stable hyperthyroidism in a 13 V-J model.

The clonotype comes from a woman under 30 with Graves disease. This chain connects TRBV6-2 or TRBV6-3 to TRBJ1-2, with D maybe TRBD1 (6 bases). The input for sequencing was peripheral blood mononuclear cells (PBMCs), taken at new diagnosis, from a patient treated with antithyroid drugs. CDR3 in amino acids: CASMGARGYTF. The CDR3 DNA reads TGTGCCAGCATGGGGGCACGTGGCTACACCTTC.